These 9 T cell receptor beta chains were all obtained from the same sample, sequenced in a study of T cells in Graves' hyperthyroidism and ophthalmopathy. Amplification yielded TCR beta CDR3 regions, with RNA transcripts as the source. The TCR CDR3 was amplified in a first-round RT-PCR using the HTBI primer set. TCRdb reanalysed the multiplex PCR reads using MiXCR and keeps one entry per CDR3 protein. The table lists fewer than 400,000 distinct CDR3 sequences, approximately 17% of them singletons, with roughly a third in the top ten. Sequenced sample: blood. The receptors come from a young man with Graves' hyperthyroidism.

The J gene is TRBJ1-2, the V gene TRBV19; 8 bases map to TRBD1. Per the germline V gene, CDR1 is LNHDA and CDR2 is SQIVND (reference sequence). The CDR3 covers 14 residues. With 10 bases clipped from V and 6 bases from J, the junction kept 13 bases outside the gene matches. The CDR3 bases are TGTGCCACCATCCATCCTACAGGGGGTGATGGCTACACCTTC. It codes for CATIHPTGGDGYTF. Full variable domain (missing parts from reference TRBV19 and TRBJ1-2): DGGITQSPKYLFRKEGQNVTLSCEQNLNHDAMYWYRQDPGQGLRLIYYSQIVNDFQKGDIAEGYSVSREKKESFPLTVTSAQKNPTAFYLCATIHPTGGDGYTFGSGTRLTVV.

The chain employs TRBV19 and TRBJ1-1; D call uncertain. CDR1 is LNHDA and CDR2 is SQIVND in the germline V gene (reference sequence). Between the trimmed V and J ends, which lost 8 bases and 0 bases, there was a span of 16 bases. The CDR3 runs to 15 residues. The CDR3 loop is CASDRGVSVNTEAFF. CDR3 in DNA: TGTGCCAGTGATAGAGGCGTCTCCGTGAACACTGAAGCTTTCTTT.

The V gene is TRBV30, the J gene TRBJ1-2, with 7 bases aligning to TRBD1. V shed 2 bases and J 4 bases; nucleotides not matched to a gene: 7. Germline V gene lookup returns CDR1 GTSNPN and CDR2 SVGIG (reference sequence). The CDR3 totals 14 residues. The CDR3 region is CAWSRRTGSYGYTF. As DNA, the CDR3 is TGTGCCTGGAGTCGGCGGACAGGCTCCTATGGCTACACCTTC.

The V call is TRBV20-1, the J call TRBJ1-5; D perhaps matches TRBD1 (6 bases). Per the germline V gene, CDR1 is DFQATT and CDR2 is SNEGSKA (reference sequence). The CDR3 contains 16 residues. V lost 1 base, J lost 1 base, and 14 bases lay in between. CDR3 residues: CSARAPRGASNQPQHF. The CDR3 nucleotides are TGCAGTGCTAGAGCCCCGAGGGGGGCGAGCAATCAGCCCCAGCATTTT.

The table lists this clonotype with a few counts. The rearrangement joins TRBV25-1 to TRBJ2-1, with a tentative D call TRBD1 (5 bases). Germline V CDR1 and CDR2: MGHDK, SYGVNS. This CDR3 contains 13 residues. Trimming removed 3 bases from V and 5 bases from J, with 8 bases in between. This CDR3 reads CASSETADNEQFF. Written as DNA, the CDR3 is TGTGCCAGCAGTGAGACAGCAGACAATGAGCAGTTCTTC.

This clonotype was recorded many times. The V call is TRBV5-1, the J call TRBJ2-7, with 9 nucleotides matching TRBD1. Unmatched junction bases numbered 9, after V lost 3 bases and J lost 5 bases. The CDR3 totals 15 residues. Germline CDR1 is SGHRS and CDR2 is YFSETQ. The CDR3: CASSWGGTGTNEQYF. CDR3 nucleotides: TGCGCCAGCAGCTGGGGGGGGACAGGGACTAACGAGCAGTACTTC.

Many counts were recorded for this clonotype. This sequence joins TRBV5-1 and TRBJ2-1; 7 nucleotides line up with TRBD2. Germline-derived CDR1 and CDR2 are SGHRS and YFSETQ. This CDR3 comprises 18 residues. Trimming took 0 bases from V and 0 from J; bases not matched to a gene: 9. The CDR3 sequence: CASSLVSVAGVSYNEQFF. For the CDR3, the DNA is TGCGCCAGCAGCTTGGTCTCTGTTGCGGGAGTCTCCTACAATGAGCAGTTCTTC.

This clonotype was detected many times. DNA of the CDR3: TGTGCCAGCAGTGAAGCGTGGGGTCAGCCCCAGCATTTT. This sequence encodes CASSEAWGQPQHF. The rearrangement joins TRBV6-1 to TRBJ1-5; D unclear. Deletions cut 0 bases from V and 6 bases from J, with 6 bases between. The CDR3 extends over 13 amino acids. Per the germline V gene, CDR1 is MNHNS and CDR2 is SASEGT.

This clonotype was counted at least ten times. CDR3 nucleotides: TGTGCCACCAGCAGAGATGGAACGGACCAAGAGACCCAGTACTTC. It yields the protein CATSRDGTDQETQYF. This chain links TRBV15 with TRBJ2-5, with no clear D. This CDR3 comprises 15 residues. Trimming stripped 0 bases from V and 0 bases from J, with 8 bases between. Germline V gene data show CDR1 as LNHNV and CDR2 as YYDKDF (reference sequence).